The 18 T cell receptor beta chains listed next were all sequenced from one sample in a study of T cell responses to AZD1222 COVID-19 vaccine. Generated by immunoSEQ multiplex PCR, the TCRdb table keeps only in-frame clones and is missing some. Of 100,000 to 130,000 clones in the sample, around nine tenths are singletons; the top ten hold 6.2%. The source was peripheral blood, collected 28 days after the second AZD1222 dose. The receptors stem from an adult who received the AZD1222 COVID-19 vaccine.

The chain employs TRBV2 and TRBJ2-2; D is possibly TRBD1 or TRBD2 (5 bases each). V was shortened by 6 bases and J by 4 bases, with 9 bases between the two germline ends. Per germline, CDR1 SNHLY and CDR2 FYNNEI. This CDR3 is built from 13 residues. Written as DNA, the CDR3 is TGTGCCAGCAGGGGGGACGGCACCGGGGAGCTGTTTTTT. Residues: CASRGDGTGELFF.

V usage is TRBV12-3 or TRBV12-4 and J usage is TRBJ2-7, with a possible D match to TRBD1 (5 bases). The CDR3 contains 11 residues. Trimming shortened V by 5 bases and J by 6 bases, and 8 bases separated the two germline ends. This chain's CDR3 is CASSLGAEQYF. DNA of the CDR3: TGTGCCAGCAGTCTAGGGGCCGAGCAGTACTTC.

This chain joins TRBV29-1 and TRBJ2-1, with D uncertain. The CDR3 spans 13 residues. V lost 4 bases, J lost 0 bases, and 7 bases lay in between. Germline V lookup: CDR1 SQVTM, CDR2 ANQGSEA. CDR3 residues: CSVVRSSYNEQFF. DNA for the CDR3: TGCAGCGTTGTACGGTCCTCCTACAATGAGCAGTTCTTC.

This clone was observed a single time. This chain uses TRBV27 with TRBJ2-7, with 12 bases identical to TRBD2. Germline V gene data show CDR1 as MNHEY and CDR2 as SMNVEV (reference sequence). V lost 8 bases, J lost 2 bases, and 10 bases stayed unmatched. The CDR3 runs 16 residues. The CDR3 sequence is CASSWTSGDEAYEQYF. CDR3 coding DNA: TGTGCCAGCTCCTGGACTAGCGGGGATGAAGCCTACGAGCAGTACTTC.

This clone appeared a single time. This chain joins TRBV2 and TRBJ2-7; TRBD1 matches at 7 bases. Per the germline V gene, CDR1 is SNHLY and CDR2 is FYNNEI. After removal of 8 bases from V and 4 bases from J, the junction contained 14 bases not matched to a gene. The CDR3 length is 15 residues. The DNA of the CDR3 is TGTGCCAGCGAGGGCCCCGGGACAGTTAATTACGAGCAGTACTTC. This codes for CASEGPGTVNYEQYF.

V is TRBV6-5 and J is TRBJ2-3; TRBD1 might be the D (5 bases). V lost 4 bases and J 4 bases, leaving 12 bases between the germline ends. The CDR3 totals 14 residues. CDR1 and CDR2 (germline): MNHEY, SVGAGI. CDR3 sequence: CASSWAGWADTQYF. In DNA form, the CDR3 reads TGTGCCAGCAGTTGGGCAGGGTGGGCAGATACGCAGTATTTT.

This sequence joins TRBV4-3 and TRBJ2-7, with D possibly TRBD1 on 5 matching bases. The germline V gene has CDR1 LGHNA and CDR2 YSLEER. V was pared by 1 base and J by 6 bases, with 10 bases between. The CDR3 has 13 amino acids. In DNA, the CDR3 is TGCGCCAGCAGCCAAGGGGGCTTGGGCGAGCAGTACTTC. Translating it yields CASSQGGLGEQYF.

The chain joins TRBV19 to TRBJ1-5; D is unresolved. Germline V CDR1 and CDR2: LNHDA, SQIVND (reference sequence). The CDR3 loop spans 15 amino acids. V dropped 1 base and J dropped 5 bases, with 12 bases sitting between them. This CDR3 reads CASSIGNSYHQPQHF. CDR3 sequence (DNA): TGTGCCAGTAGTATAGGGAACAGCTATCATCAGCCCCAGCATTTT.

The gene calls are TRBV21-1 and TRBJ2-7. TRBV21-1 is listed as a pseudogene. The CDR3 is 16 residues long. CDR3 sequence (DNA): TGTGCCAGCAGCAAAGTACGGAAGGCGTACCCCTACGAGCAGTACTTC. Encoded protein: CASSKVRKAYPYEQYF.

The chain carries TRBV12-5 and TRBJ1-2, with D unresolved. The V end was cut by 1 base, the J end by 14 bases, with 17 bases between. The CDR3 runs 13 residues. Germline V lookup: CDR1 LGHNT, CDR2 FRNRAP. CDR3 nucleotide sequence: TGTGCTAGTGGTTTGGATATGACCGCGCAAGTAACCTTC. Translating gives CASGLDMTAQVTF.

The chain uses TRBV6-5 and TRBJ1-5; D might be TRBD1 (5 bases). Germline CDR1 reads MNHEY; CDR2 reads SVGAGI. This CDR3 is built from 15 residues. Trimming left V 2 bases short and J 3 bases short, with 11 bases between. The DNA of the CDR3 is TGTGCCAGCAGTTACGAGGGGTTTCCCAATCAGCCCCAGCATTTT. This gives the protein CASSYEGFPNQPQHF.

This clone occurred a few times. This sequence joins TRBV5-1 and TRBJ1-1; D possibly corresponds to TRBD1 (6 bases). Germline V gives CDR1 SGHRS, CDR2 YFSETQ. V was trimmed by 2 bases and J by 6 bases, leaving 11 bases between them. The CDR3 contains 13 residues. CDR3 sequence: CASSFRGTAEAFF. In DNA form, the CDR3 reads TGCGCCAGCAGCTTTAGGGGGACGGCTGAAGCTTTCTTT.

Only a few counts were recorded for this clone. The chain has TRBV7-2 and TRBJ2-2; D possibly matches TRBD1 or TRBD2 (5 bases each). With 5 bases removed from V and 2 bases from J, the gap between germline ends came to 15 bases. The germline V gene has CDR1 SGHTA and CDR2 FQGNSA. This CDR3 region has 16 residues. In DNA, the CDR3 is TGTGCCAGCAGCCCCCATTGGGGGTCAAACACCGGGGAGCTGTTTTTT. Encoded protein: CASSPHWGSNTGELFF. The full variable domain, completed using reference TRBV7-2 and TRBJ2-2, is GAGVSQSPSNKVTEKGKDVELRCDPISGHTALYWYRQSLGQGLEFLIYFQGNSAPDKSGLPSDRFSAERTGGSVSTLTIQRTQQEDSAVYLCASSPHWGSNTGELFFGEGSRLTVL.

V is TRBV3-1 (or the pseudogene TRBV3-2) and J is TRBJ2-3; TRBD2 matches at 9 bases. V trimming: 1 base; J trimming: 6 bases; junction bases outside the gene matches: 17. This CDR3 is 19 amino acids long. CDR1 and CDR2 from the germline V gene are LGHDT and YNNKEL (reference sequence). CDR3 nucleotide sequence: TGTGCCAGCAGCCAAGGTGAATCAGTCGCTAGCGGGAAATCGGATACGCAGTATTTT. This codes for CASSQGESVASGKSDTQYF.

The chain recombines TRBV18 with TRBJ2-7; perhaps TRBD2 as D (6 bases). CDR1 and CDR2 (germline): KGHSH, LQKENI. V lost 2 bases, J lost 2 bases, and 13 bases lay in between. This CDR3 comprises 15 residues. The CDR3 is CASSPGGSFTYEQYF. The DNA of the CDR3 is TGTGCCAGCTCACCAGGAGGGTCGTTCACCTACGAGCAGTACTTC. The full variable domain, in which reference TRBV18 and TRBJ2-7 provide the parts outside the CDR3, is NAGVMQNPRHLVRRRGQEARLRCSPMKGHSHVYWYRQLPEEGLKFMVYLQKENIIDESGMPKERFSAEFPKEGPSILRIQQVVRGDSAAYFCASSPGGSFTYEQYFGPGTRLTVT.

This clone occurred once. The chain is built from TRBV29-1 and TRBJ2-1, with D possibly matching TRBD1 (6 bases). Germline V CDR1 and CDR2: SQVTM, ANQGSEA. V lost 7 bases and J 3 bases, leaving 10 bases between the germline ends. The CDR3 has 12 residues. In DNA form, the CDR3 reads TGCAGCGCCGTGACAGGCTACAATGAGCAGTTCTTC. This sequence encodes CSAVTGYNEQFF.

V gene TRBV6-2 or TRBV6-3 combines with J gene TRBJ2-1; D perhaps matches TRBD2 (6 bases). The V gene lost 4 bases and the J gene lost 5 bases, with 12 bases spanning the gap. Germline V CDR1 and CDR2: MNHEY, SVGEGT. This CDR3 is 14 amino acids long. The CDR3 protein is CASSSAGMDNEQFF. CDR3 DNA: TGTGCCAGCAGTTCGGCGGGGATGGACAATGAGCAGTTCTTC.

This chain links TRBV7-9 with TRBJ1-5, with TRBD1 as a possible D gene (6 bases). The CDR3 extends over 14 amino acids. V was trimmed by 5 bases and J by 3 bases, leaving 11 bases between them. The germline V gene has CDR1 SEHNR and CDR2 FQNEAQ (reference sequence). As DNA, the CDR3 is TGTGCCAGCAGCCCTTGGACAGACAATCAGCCCCAGCATTTT. Translated, it gives CASSPWTDNQPQHF.